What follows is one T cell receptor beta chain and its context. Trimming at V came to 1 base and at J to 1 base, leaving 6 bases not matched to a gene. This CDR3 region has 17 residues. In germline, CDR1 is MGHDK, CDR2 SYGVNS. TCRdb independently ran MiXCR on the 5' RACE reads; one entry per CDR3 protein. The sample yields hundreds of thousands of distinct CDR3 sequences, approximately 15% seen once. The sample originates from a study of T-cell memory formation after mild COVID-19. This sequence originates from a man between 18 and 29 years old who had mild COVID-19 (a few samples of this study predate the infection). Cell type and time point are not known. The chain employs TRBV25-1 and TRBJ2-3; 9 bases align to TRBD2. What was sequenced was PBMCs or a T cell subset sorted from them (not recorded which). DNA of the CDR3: TGTGCCAGCAGTGAATGGAGAGCGGGGGGCCGCACAGATACGCAGTATTTT. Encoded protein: CASSEWRAGGRTDTQYF.